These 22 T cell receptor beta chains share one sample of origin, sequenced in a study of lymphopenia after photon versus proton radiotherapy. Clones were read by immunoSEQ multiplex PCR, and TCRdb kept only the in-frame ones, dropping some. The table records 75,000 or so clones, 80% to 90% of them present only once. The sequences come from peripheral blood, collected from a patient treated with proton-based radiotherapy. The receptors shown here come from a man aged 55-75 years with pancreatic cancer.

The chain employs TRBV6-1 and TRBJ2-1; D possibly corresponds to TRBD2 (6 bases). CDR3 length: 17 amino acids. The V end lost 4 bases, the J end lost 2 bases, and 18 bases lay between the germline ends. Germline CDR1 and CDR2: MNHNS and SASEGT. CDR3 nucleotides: TGTGCCAGCAGTGCGGTCCCTACTAGCCCCCCCTACAATGAGCAGTTCTTC. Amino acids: CASSAVPTSPPYNEQFF.

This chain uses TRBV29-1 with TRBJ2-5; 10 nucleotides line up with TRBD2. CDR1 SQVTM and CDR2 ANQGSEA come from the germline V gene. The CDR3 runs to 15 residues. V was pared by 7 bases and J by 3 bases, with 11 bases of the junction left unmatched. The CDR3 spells CSARGPSGRKETQYF. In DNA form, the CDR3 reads TGCAGCGCCCGAGGGCCTAGCGGGAGAAAAGAGACCCAGTACTTC.

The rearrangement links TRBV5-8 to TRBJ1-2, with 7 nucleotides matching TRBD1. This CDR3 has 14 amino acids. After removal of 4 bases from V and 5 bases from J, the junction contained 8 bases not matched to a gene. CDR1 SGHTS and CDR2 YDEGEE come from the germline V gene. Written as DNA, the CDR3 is TGTGCCAGCAGCACCGGGACAGTATTTTATGGCTACACCTTC. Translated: CASSTGTVFYGYTF.

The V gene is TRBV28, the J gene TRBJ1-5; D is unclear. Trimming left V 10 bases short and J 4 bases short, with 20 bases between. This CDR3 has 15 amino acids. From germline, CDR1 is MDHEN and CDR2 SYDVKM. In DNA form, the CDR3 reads TGTGCCACCGGTTTATCCCCTAGTCTTAATCAGCCCCAGCATTTT. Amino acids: CATGLSPSLNQPQHF.

CDR3 in amino acids: CASSNQDNQPQHF. Here the CDR3 DNA reads TGTGCCAGCTCAAACCAGGACAATCAGCCCCAGCATTTT. The chain has TRBV18 and TRBJ1-5, with D unclear. CDR1 is KGHSH and CDR2 is LQKENI in the germline V gene. With 5 bases removed from V and 3 bases from J, the gap between germline ends came to 8 bases. This CDR3 has 13 residues.

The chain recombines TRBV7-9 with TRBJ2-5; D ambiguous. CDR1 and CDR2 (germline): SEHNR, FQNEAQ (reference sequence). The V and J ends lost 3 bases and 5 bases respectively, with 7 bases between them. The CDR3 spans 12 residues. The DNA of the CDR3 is TGTGCCAGCAGCTTTCTCGTGGAGACCCAGTACTTC. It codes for CASSFLVETQYF.

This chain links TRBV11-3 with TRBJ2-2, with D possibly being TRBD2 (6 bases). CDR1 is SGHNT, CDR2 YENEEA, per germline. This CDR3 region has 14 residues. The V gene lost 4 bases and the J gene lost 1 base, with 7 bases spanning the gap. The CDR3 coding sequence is TGTGCCAGCAGCTCGGGACTGAACACCGGGGAGCTGTTTTTT. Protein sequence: CASSSGLNTGELFF.

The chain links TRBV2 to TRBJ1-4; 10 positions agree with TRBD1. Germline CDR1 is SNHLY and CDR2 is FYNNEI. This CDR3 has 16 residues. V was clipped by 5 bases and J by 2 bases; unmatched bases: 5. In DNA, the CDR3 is TGTGCCAGCAGTCTAAGGGACAGGGGCACTAATGAAAAACTGTTTTTT. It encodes CASSLRDRGTNEKLFF. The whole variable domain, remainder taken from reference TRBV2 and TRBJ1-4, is EPEVTQTPSHQVTQMGQEVILRCVPISNHLYFYWYRQILGQKVEFLVSFYNNEISEKSEIFDDQFSVERPDGSNFTLKIRSTKLEDSAMYFCASSLRDRGTNEKLFFGSGTQLSVL.

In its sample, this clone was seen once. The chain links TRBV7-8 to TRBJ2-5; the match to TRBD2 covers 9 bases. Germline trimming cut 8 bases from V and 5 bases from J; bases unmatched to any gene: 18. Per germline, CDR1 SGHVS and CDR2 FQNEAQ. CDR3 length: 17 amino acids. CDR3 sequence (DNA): TGTGCCAGCGCCATTCGGCTAGCGGGACCAGAGAGGGAGACCCAGTACTTC. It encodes CASAIRLAGPERETQYF.

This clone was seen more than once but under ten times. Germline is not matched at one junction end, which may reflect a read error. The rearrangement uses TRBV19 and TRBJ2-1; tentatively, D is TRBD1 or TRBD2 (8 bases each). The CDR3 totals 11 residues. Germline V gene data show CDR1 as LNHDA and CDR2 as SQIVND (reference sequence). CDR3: CAGGLARRGLF. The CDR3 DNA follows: TGTGCCGGAGGACTAGCTCGCAGGGGGCTCTTC.

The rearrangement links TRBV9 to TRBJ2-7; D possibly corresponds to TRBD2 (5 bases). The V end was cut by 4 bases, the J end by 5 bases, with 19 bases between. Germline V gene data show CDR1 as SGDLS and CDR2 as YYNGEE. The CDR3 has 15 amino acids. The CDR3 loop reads CASSPAGMRRDEQYF. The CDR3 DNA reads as TGTGCCAGCAGCCCCGCCGGGATGAGACGAGACGAGCAGTACTTC.

CDR3 protein: CASSLRAGEQFF. The CDR3 region has the DNA TGTGCCAGCAGCTTGCGAGCCGGGGAGCAGTTCTTC. The chain couples TRBV5-4 to TRBJ2-1; no reliable D call. CDR3 size: 12 residues. CDR1 and CDR2 from the germline V gene are SGHNT and YYREEE (reference sequence). The ends were cut back, 1 base at V and 10 bases at J, with 9 bases in the middle.

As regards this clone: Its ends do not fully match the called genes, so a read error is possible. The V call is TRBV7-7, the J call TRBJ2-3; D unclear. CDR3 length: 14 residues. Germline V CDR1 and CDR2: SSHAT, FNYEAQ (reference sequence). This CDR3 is CASSSGQITDTQYF. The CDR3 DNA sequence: TGTGCTAGCAGCTCCGGTCAGATCACAGATACGCAGTATTTT.

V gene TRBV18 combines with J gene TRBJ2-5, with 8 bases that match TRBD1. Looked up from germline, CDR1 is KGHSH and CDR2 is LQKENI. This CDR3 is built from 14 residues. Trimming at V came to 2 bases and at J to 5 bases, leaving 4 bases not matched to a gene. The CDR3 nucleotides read TGTGCCAGCTCACCAGCGACAGGGGAGGAGACCCAGTACTTC. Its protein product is CASSPATGEETQYF.

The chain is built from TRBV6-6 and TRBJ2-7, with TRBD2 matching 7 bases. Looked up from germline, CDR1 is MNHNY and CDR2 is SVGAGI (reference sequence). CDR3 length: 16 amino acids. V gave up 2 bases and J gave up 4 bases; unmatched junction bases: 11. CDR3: CASSYGGGGRGYEQYF. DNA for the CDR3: TGTGCCAGCAGTTACGGGGGAGGCGGGAGAGGGTACGAGCAGTACTTC.

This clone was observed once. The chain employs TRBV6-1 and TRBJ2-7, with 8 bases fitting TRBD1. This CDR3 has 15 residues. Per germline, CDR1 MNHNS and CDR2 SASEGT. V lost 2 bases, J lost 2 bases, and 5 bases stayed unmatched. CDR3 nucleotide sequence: TGTGCCAGCAGTGAATGGGACAGGCCGGCCTACGAGCAGTACTTC. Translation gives CASSEWDRPAYEQYF.

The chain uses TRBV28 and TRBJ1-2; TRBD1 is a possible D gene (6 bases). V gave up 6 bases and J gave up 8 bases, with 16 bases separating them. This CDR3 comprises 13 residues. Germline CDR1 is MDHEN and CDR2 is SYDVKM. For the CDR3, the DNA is TGTGCCAGCAGGCGCGGCACAGGGAACGGCTACACCTTC. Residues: CASRRGTGNGYTF.

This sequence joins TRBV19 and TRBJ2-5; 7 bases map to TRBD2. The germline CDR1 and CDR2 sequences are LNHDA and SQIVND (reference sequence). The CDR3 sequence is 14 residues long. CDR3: CALPAGANQETQYF. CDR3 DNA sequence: TGTGCTCTCCCGGCGGGAGCGAACCAAGAGACCCAGTACTTC. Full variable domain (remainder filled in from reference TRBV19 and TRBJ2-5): DGGITQSPKYLFRKEGQNVTLSCEQNLNHDAMYWYRQDPGQGLRLIYYSQIVNDFQKGDIAEGYSVSREKKESFPLTVTSAQKNPTAFYLCALPAGANQETQYFGPGTRLLVL.

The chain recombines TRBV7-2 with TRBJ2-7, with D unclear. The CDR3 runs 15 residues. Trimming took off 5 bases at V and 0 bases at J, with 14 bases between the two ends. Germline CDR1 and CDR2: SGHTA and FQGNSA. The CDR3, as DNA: TGTGCCAGCAGCCCAGACCGCCTGAGCTCCTACGAGCAGTACTTC. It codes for CASSPDRLSSYEQYF. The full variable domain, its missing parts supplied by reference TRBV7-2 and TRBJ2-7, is GAGVSQSPSNKVTEKGKDVELRCDPISGHTALYWYRQSLGQGLEFLIYFQGNSAPDKSGLPSDRFSAERTGGSVSTLTIQRTQQEDSAVYLCASSPDRLSSYEQYFGPGTRLTVT.

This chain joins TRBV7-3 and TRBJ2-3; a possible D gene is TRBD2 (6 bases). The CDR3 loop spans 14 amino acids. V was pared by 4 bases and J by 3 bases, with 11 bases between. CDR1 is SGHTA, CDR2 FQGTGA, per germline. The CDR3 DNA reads TGTGCCAGCAGCTCCGAAGGAGGGACAGATACGCAGTATTTT. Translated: CASSSEGGTDTQYF.

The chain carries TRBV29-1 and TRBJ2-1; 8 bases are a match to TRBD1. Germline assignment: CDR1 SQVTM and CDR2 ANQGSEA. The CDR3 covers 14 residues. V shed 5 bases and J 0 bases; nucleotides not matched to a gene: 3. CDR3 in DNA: TGCAGCGTTCGGACAGGGAGCTCCTACAATGAGCAGTTCTTC. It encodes CSVRTGSSYNEQFF.

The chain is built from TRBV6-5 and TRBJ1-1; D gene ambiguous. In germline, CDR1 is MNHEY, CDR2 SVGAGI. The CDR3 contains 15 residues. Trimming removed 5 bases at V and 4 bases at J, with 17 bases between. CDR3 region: CASSVRWAEGTEAFF. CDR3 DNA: TGTGCCAGCAGTGTCCGGTGGGCCGAGGGCACTGAAGCTTTCTTT.